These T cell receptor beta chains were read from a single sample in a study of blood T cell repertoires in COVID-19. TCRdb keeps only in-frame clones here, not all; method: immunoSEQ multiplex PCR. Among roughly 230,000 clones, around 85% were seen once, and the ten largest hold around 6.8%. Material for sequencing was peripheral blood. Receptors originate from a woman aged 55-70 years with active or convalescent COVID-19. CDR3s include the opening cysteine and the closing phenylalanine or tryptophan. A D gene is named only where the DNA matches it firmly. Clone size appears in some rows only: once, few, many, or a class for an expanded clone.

CDR3aa: CASSNKRLSQFF
CDR3nt: TGTGCCAGTAGTAACAAGCGATTATCGCAGTTCTTC
d_gene: NA
j_gene: TRBJ2-1
abundance: NA
v_gene: TRBV19

CDR3aa: CAWSVGAEKLFF
CDR3nt: TGTGCCTGGAGTGTGGGGGCTGAAAAACTGTTTTTT
d_gene: NA
j_gene: TRBJ1-4
abundance: NA
v_gene: TRBV30

CDR3aa: CAIPDRGNSFSTDTQYF
CDR3nt: TGCGCCATACCGGACAGGGGCAACTCCTTTAGCACAGATACGCAGTATTTT
d_gene: TRBD1
j_gene: TRBJ2-3
abundance: NA
v_gene: TRBV5-1

CDR3aa: CASSSSGRAAYEQYF
CDR3nt: TGTGCCAGCAGCTCGAGCGGGAGGGCCGCCTACGAGCAGTACTTC
d_gene: TRBD2
j_gene: TRBJ2-7
abundance: NA
v_gene: TRBV9

CDR3aa: CASSSPLRGGRLGNEQFF
CDR3nt: TGTGCCAGCAGTTCCCCGCTGCGGGGGGGACGCCTCGGCAATGAGCAGTTCTTC
d_gene: TRBD2
j_gene: TRBJ2-1
abundance: once
v_gene: TRBV27

CDR3aa: CASSSRQLQETQYF
CDR3nt: TGCGCCAGCAGCTCCAGACAGCTCCAAGAGACCCAGTACTTC
d_gene: NA
j_gene: TRBJ2-5
abundance: once
v_gene: TRBV5-1

CDR3aa: CASSDAGLARVETQYF
CDR3nt: TGCGCCAGCAGTGATGCGGGACTAGCGCGGGTGGAGACCCAGTACTTC
d_gene: TRBD2
j_gene: TRBJ2-5
abundance: NA
v_gene: TRBV10-2

CDR3aa: CASSHRRGSYNSPLHF
CDR3nt: TGTGCCAGCAGCCACAGGAGGGGCTCCTATAATTCACCCCTCCACTTT
d_gene: NA
j_gene: TRBJ1-6
abundance: once
v_gene: TRBV14

CDR3aa: CASTSAGGGTGINGYTF
CDR3nt: TGTGCCAGTACGAGTGCAGGAGGCGGGACAGGGATAAATGGCTACACCTTC
d_gene: TRBD1
j_gene: TRBJ1-2
abundance: few
v_gene: TRBV19

CDR3aa: CASSRTAVGRENTGELFF
CDR3nt: TGTGCCAGCTCACGAACCGCGGTAGGCAGGGAGAACACCGGGGAGCTGTTTTTT
d_gene: NA
j_gene: TRBJ2-2
abundance: NA
v_gene: TRBV18

CDR3aa: CAWSPKAGPGAFF
CDR3nt: TGTGCCTGGAGTCCTAAGGCGGGACCTGGAGCTTTCTTT
d_gene: NA
j_gene: TRBJ1-1
abundance: NA
v_gene: TRBV30

CDR3aa: CASTLGQGNEQFF
CDR3nt: TGTGCCAGCACGTTGGGACAGGGGAATGAGCAGTTCTTC
d_gene: TRBD1
j_gene: TRBJ2-1
abundance: few
v_gene: TRBV27

CDR3aa: CASSLSRQGNSPLHF
CDR3nt: TGTGCCAGCAGTCTCTCTAGGCAGGGGAATTCACCCCTCCACTTT
d_gene: NA
j_gene: TRBJ1-6
abundance: NA
v_gene: TRBV2

CDR3aa: CASSYREGEKLFF
CDR3nt: TGTGCCAGCAGTTACAGGGAAGGAGAAAAACTGTTTTTT
d_gene: NA
j_gene: TRBJ1-4
abundance: NA
v_gene: TRBV27

CDR3aa: CASRKQGARNTEAFF
CDR3nt: TGTGCCAGCAGAAAACAGGGGGCGAGGAACACTGAAGCTTTCTTT
d_gene: TRBD1
j_gene: TRBJ1-1
abundance: NA
v_gene: TRBV14

CDR3aa: CASQYETSLVRSQYF
CDR3nt: TGTGCCAGCCAATATGAGACTAGCCTAGTAAGGAGCCAGTACTTC
d_gene: NA
j_gene: TRBJ2-5
abundance: NA
v_gene: TRBV21-1

CDR3aa: CASSGDRGRDTQYF
CDR3nt: TGTGCCAGCAGTGGGGACAGGGGGCGAGATACGCAGTATTTT
d_gene: TRBD1
j_gene: TRBJ2-3
abundance: NA
v_gene: TRBV2

CDR3aa: CAISEGQPNTEAFF
CDR3nt: TGTGCCATCAGTGAGGGACAGCCGAACACTGAAGCTTTCTTT
d_gene: NA
j_gene: TRBJ1-1
abundance: NA
v_gene: TRBV10-3

CDR3aa: CASSFGAGTSVNEQFF
CDR3nt: TGCGCCAGCAGCTTTGGTGCCGGGACTAGCGTTAATGAGCAGTTCTTC
d_gene: TRBD2
j_gene: TRBJ2-1
abundance: NA
v_gene: TRBV5-1

CDR3aa: CAISELLGGDTQYF
CDR3nt: TGTGCCATCAGTGAGCTTTTGGGGGGTGATACGCAGTATTTT
d_gene: NA
j_gene: TRBJ2-3
abundance: NA
v_gene: TRBV10-3

CDR3aa: CASSLTTGLAGRGEQFF
CDR3nt: TGTGCCAGCAGCTTAACCACTGGACTAGCGGGAAGGGGTGAGCAGTTCTTC
d_gene: TRBD2
j_gene: TRBJ2-1
abundance: NA
v_gene: TRBV7-3

CDR3aa: CASSADTGSGNTIYF
CDR3nt: TGTGCCAGCAGCGCCGACACAGGGAGCGGAAACACCATATATTTT
d_gene: NA
j_gene: TRBJ1-3
abundance: NA
v_gene: TRBV11-2

CDR3aa: CASSSPGVAGGLYTQYF
CDR3nt: TGTGCCAGCAGCTCCCCAGGGGTAGCGGGAGGGCTGTATACGCAGTATTTT
d_gene: TRBD2
j_gene: TRBJ2-3
abundance: NA
v_gene: TRBV13

CDR3aa: CASSAGGPHEQFF
CDR3nt: TGTGCCAGCAGTGCGGGGGGGCCCCATGAGCAGTTCTTC
d_gene: TRBD2
j_gene: TRBJ2-1
abundance: NA
v_gene: TRBV2

CDR3aa: CASSYWTGNYGYTF
CDR3nt: TGTGCCAGCAGTTATTGGACGGGAAACTATGGCTACACCTTC
d_gene: NA
j_gene: TRBJ1-2
abundance: NA
v_gene: TRBV6-2/TRBV6-3

CDR3aa: CASSLGLWPPLHF
CDR3nt: TGTGCCAGCAGCTTAGGCCTGTGGCCACCCCTCCACTTT
d_gene: NA
j_gene: TRBJ1-6
abundance: NA
v_gene: TRBV11-2

CDR3aa: CASSFLAGELETQYF
CDR3nt: TGTGCCAGCAGTTTCCTAGCGGGGGAGTTGGAGACCCAGTACTTC
d_gene: TRBD2
j_gene: TRBJ2-5
abundance: NA
v_gene: TRBV28

CDR3aa: CASSSLAAGSGTDTQYF
CDR3nt: TGCGCCAGCAGCTCCTTAGCGGCGGGTTCGGGCACAGATACGCAGTATTTT
d_gene: NA
j_gene: TRBJ2-3
abundance: NA
v_gene: TRBV5-1

CDR3aa: CASSSDRSGGPQHF
CDR3nt: TGTGCCAGCAGCTCGGACAGATCTGGGGGGCCCCAGCATTTT
d_gene: NA
j_gene: TRBJ1-5
abundance: once
v_gene: TRBV6-2/TRBV6-3

CDR3aa: CAWSKGANYGYTF
CDR3nt: TGTGCCTGGAGTAAGGGGGCCAACTATGGCTACACCTTC
d_gene: TRBD1
j_gene: TRBJ1-2
abundance: once
v_gene: TRBV30

CDR3aa: CASSLETSGSGDEQFF
CDR3nt: TGTGCCAGCAGCTTGGAGACTAGCGGGAGTGGAGATGAGCAGTTCTTC
d_gene: TRBD2
j_gene: TRBJ2-1
abundance: NA
v_gene: TRBV5-4

CDR3aa: CASSFPSRRETQYF
CDR3nt: TGTGCCAGCAGCTTTCCGTCTAGAAGAGAGACCCAGTACTTC
d_gene: NA
j_gene: TRBJ2-5
abundance: NA
v_gene: TRBV11-3

CDR3aa: CASSLQASNQPQHF
CDR3nt: TGTGCCAGCAGTTTACAGGCGAGCAATCAGCCCCAGCATTTT
d_gene: NA
j_gene: TRBJ1-5
abundance: NA
v_gene: TRBV6-5

CDR3aa: CASSLLAGGLINEQFF
CDR3nt: TGTGCCAGCAGCTTGCTAGCGGGGGGGCTTATCAATGAGCAGTTCTTC
d_gene: TRBD2
j_gene: TRBJ2-1
abundance: NA
v_gene: TRBV7-9

CDR3aa: CASSSGALNTEAFF
CDR3nt: TGTGCCAGCAGCTCAGGGGCCTTGAACACTGAAGCTTTCTTT
d_gene: NA
j_gene: TRBJ1-1
abundance: many
v_gene: TRBV7-2

CDR3aa: CASSRSSGGIYNEQFF
CDR3nt: TGTGCCAGTAGTAGGTCGAGCGGGGGGATCTACAATGAGCAGTTCTTC
d_gene: TRBD2
j_gene: TRBJ2-1
abundance: NA
v_gene: TRBV19

CDR3aa: CSVESSGGAGVTGELFF
CDR3nt: TGCAGCGTTGAATCTAGCGGGGGGGCCGGGGTCACCGGGGAGCTGTTTTTT
d_gene: TRBD2
j_gene: TRBJ2-2
abundance: NA
v_gene: TRBV29-1

CDR3aa: CASSVEGTGQETQYF
CDR3nt: TGTGCCAGCAGCGTAGAGGGGACAGGACAAGAGACCCAGTACTTC
d_gene: TRBD1
j_gene: TRBJ2-5
abundance: NA
v_gene: TRBV9

CDR3aa: CASSPLAWSRETQYF
CDR3nt: TGTGCCAGCTCACCTCTAGCGTGGAGTCGTGAGACCCAGTACTTC
d_gene: NA
j_gene: TRBJ2-5
abundance: NA
v_gene: TRBV18

CDR3aa: CASKEDGDTEAFF
CDR3nt: TGCGCCAGCAAGGAGGACGGGGACACTGAAGCTTTCTTT
d_gene: NA
j_gene: TRBJ1-1
abundance: NA
v_gene: TRBV5-1

CDR3aa: CASSLTGTQSSGNTIYF
CDR3nt: TGTGCCAGCAGCTTAACCGGTACACAGAGCTCTGGAAACACCATATATTTT
d_gene: NA
j_gene: TRBJ1-3
abundance: few
v_gene: TRBV7-3

CDR3aa: CASSRRYQETQYF
CDR3nt: TGTGCCAGCAGCCGGAGGTACCAAGAGACCCAGTACTTC
d_gene: NA
j_gene: TRBJ2-5
abundance: NA
v_gene: TRBV7-8

CDR3aa: CASSPGHNQPQHF
CDR3nt: TGCGCCAGCAGTCCAGGGCACAATCAGCCCCAGCATTTT
d_gene: NA
j_gene: TRBJ1-5
abundance: NA
v_gene: TRBV10-1

CDR3aa: CASSPNPTGATDTQYF
CDR3nt: TGTGCCAGCTCACCAAATCCGACAGGGGCCACAGATACGCAGTATTTT
d_gene: TRBD1
j_gene: TRBJ2-3
abundance: NA
v_gene: TRBV18

CDR3aa: CASGWGTVQGQETQYF
CDR3nt: TGTGCTAGTGGTTGGGGGACAGTTCAGGGTCAAGAGACCCAGTACTTC
d_gene: TRBD1
j_gene: TRBJ2-5
abundance: NA
v_gene: TRBV12-5

CDR3aa: CASSAAGPGELFF
CDR3nt: TGCGCCAGCAGTGCGGCGGGTCCCGGGGAGCTGTTTTTT
d_gene: NA
j_gene: TRBJ2-2
abundance: NA
v_gene: TRBV10-2